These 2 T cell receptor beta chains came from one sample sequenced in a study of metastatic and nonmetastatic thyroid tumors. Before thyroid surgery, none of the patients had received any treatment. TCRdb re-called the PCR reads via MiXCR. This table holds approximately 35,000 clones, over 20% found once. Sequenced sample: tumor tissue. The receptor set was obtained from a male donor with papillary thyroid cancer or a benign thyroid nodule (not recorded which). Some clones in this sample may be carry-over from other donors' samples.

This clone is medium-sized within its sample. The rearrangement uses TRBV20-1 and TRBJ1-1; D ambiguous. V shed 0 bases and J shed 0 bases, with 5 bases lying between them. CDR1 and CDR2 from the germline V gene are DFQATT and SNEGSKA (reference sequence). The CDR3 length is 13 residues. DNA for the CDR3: TGCAGTGCTAGAGATTCGGTGAACACTGAAGCTTTCTTT. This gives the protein CSARDSVNTEAFF.

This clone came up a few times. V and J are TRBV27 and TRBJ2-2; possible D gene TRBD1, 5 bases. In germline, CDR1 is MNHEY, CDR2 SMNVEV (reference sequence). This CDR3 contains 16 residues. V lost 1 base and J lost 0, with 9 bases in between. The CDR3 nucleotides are TGTGCCAGCAGTTTATGGCAGGGATCGAACACCGGGGAGCTGTTTTTT. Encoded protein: CASSLWQGSNTGELFF.